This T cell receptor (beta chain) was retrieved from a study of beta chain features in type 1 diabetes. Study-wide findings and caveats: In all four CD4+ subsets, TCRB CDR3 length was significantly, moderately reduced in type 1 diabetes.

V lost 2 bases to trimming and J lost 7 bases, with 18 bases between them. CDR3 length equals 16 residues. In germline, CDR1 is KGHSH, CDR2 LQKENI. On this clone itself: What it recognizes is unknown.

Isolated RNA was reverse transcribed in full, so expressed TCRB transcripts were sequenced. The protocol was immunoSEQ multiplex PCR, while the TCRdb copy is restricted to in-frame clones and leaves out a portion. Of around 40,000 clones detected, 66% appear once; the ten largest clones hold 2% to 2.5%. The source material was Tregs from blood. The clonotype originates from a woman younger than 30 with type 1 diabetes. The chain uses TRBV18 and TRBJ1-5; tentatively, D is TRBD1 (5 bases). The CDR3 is CASSPFTAGEGQPQHF. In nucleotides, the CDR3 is TGTGCCAGCTCACCATTCACCGCGGGGGAGGGCCAGCCCCAGCATTTT.